The next 20 T cell receptor beta chains were all read from a single sample in a study of blood T cell repertoires in COVID-19. TCRdb's copy holds only in-frame clones and misses some; the assay was immunoSEQ multiplex PCR. Of under 100,000 clones detected, around nine tenths appear once; the ten largest clones hold about 5%. Sample: peripheral blood. The receptor set was obtained from a man aged 55 to 70 with COVID-19, enrolled during active disease.

CDR3 residues: CASSPQENTEAFF. The CDR3 DNA sequence: TGTGCCAGCAGCCCCCAGGAGAACACTGAAGCTTTCTTT. The chain uses TRBV7-9 and TRBJ1-1, with D unclear. Between the trimmed V and J ends, which lost 5 bases and 1 base, there was a span of 8 bases. This CDR3 region has 13 residues. The germline gives CDR1 SEHNR, CDR2 FQNEAQ (reference sequence).

This sequence joins TRBV10-3 and TRBJ1-1; possible D gene TRBD1, 5 bases. This CDR3 contains 13 residues. The V and J ends lost 7 bases and 4 bases respectively, with 13 bases between them. Germline V lookup: CDR1 ENHRY, CDR2 SYGVKD. CDR3 region: CAINLGPGTEAFF. CDR3 nucleotides: TGTGCCATCAATTTGGGGCCCGGCACTGAAGCTTTCTTT.

The gene calls are TRBV11-3 and TRBJ2-3; 10 bases align to TRBD2. V gave up 4 bases and J gave up 0 bases; unmatched junction bases: 7. The CDR3 contains 17 residues. CDR1 SGHNT and CDR2 YENEEA come from the germline V gene. The CDR3 region has the DNA TGTGCCAGCAGCTCTCCCCTGACTAGCGGGAGCACAGATACGCAGTATTTT. This translates into CASSSPLTSGSTDTQYF.

This chain uses TRBV11-2 with TRBJ2-1; the match to TRBD1 covers 11 bases. Germline CDR1 SGHAT, CDR2 FQNNGV. The CDR3 covers 14 residues. V lost 3 bases and J lost 9; bases outside the gene matches: 4. The CDR3 DNA sequence: TGTGCCAGCAGCTTGGGGACAGGGGGAGGTGAGCAGTTCTTC. Amino acids: CASSLGTGGGEQFF.

The CDR3 sequence: CATSTGTRGTEAFF. CDR3 DNA sequence: TGTGCCACGAGTACTGGGACCCGGGGGACTGAAGCTTTCTTT. The chain couples TRBV19 to TRBJ1-1, with TRBD1 as a possible D gene (5 bases). Trimming removed 10 bases at V and 5 bases at J, with 20 bases between. The CDR3 loop spans 14 amino acids. The germline V gene encodes CDR1 LNHDA and CDR2 SQIVND (reference sequence).

V is TRBV20-1 and J is TRBJ1-2; the D is unclear. Trimming stripped 5 bases from V and 7 bases from J, with 11 bases between. The length of the CDR3 is 11 residues. Germline CDR1 DFQATT, CDR2 SNEGSKA (reference sequence). CDR3 in amino acids: CSAATASGYTF. The CDR3 nucleotides are TGCAGTGCTGCCACAGCTTCTGGCTACACCTTC.

About this clone itself: The junction and the germline gene differ at one end; a read error may be behind it. This chain connects TRBV7-6 to TRBJ1-2; weak D call: TRBD1 (5 bases). Looked up from germline, CDR1 is SGHVS and CDR2 is FNYEAQ. This CDR3 spans 15 amino acids. CDR3 in DNA: TGTGCCAGCAGTTTAGGCAGGGATACCAACTATGGCTACACCTTC. Its protein product is CASSLGRDTNYGYTF. Variable domain in full (rest from reference TRBV7-6 and TRBJ1-2): GAGVSQSPRYKVTKRGQDVALRCDPISGHVSLYWYRQALGQGPEFLTYFNYEAQQDKSGLPNDRFSAERPEGSISTLTIQRTEQRDSAMYRCASSLGRDTNYGYTFGSGTRLTVV.

This clone appeared a few times. The chain has TRBV6-2 or TRBV6-3 and TRBJ2-5; unclear D gene. The germline V gene encodes CDR1 MNHEY and CDR2 SVGEGT. The CDR3 totals 13 residues. V was cut by 5 bases and J by 5 bases, with 12 bases left in between. In nucleotides, the CDR3 is TGTGCCAGCAGTCCGTCGTTTGTTGAGACCCAGTACTTC. It codes for CASSPSFVETQYF.

V is TRBV5-6 and J is TRBJ1-2; 7 bases fit TRBD1. CDR3 length: 16 amino acids. Germline values: CDR1 SGHDT, CDR2 YYEEEE. With V trimmed by 0 bases and J by 4 bases, 9 bases remained unmatched. The CDR3 DNA is TGTGCCAGCAGCTTGGCCGTCGGCAGGGGGGTCTATGGCTACACCTTC. Protein: CASSLAVGRGVYGYTF.

V usage is TRBV10-3 and J usage is TRBJ2-1; 13 positions agree with TRBD2. The CDR3 sequence is 17 residues long. Germline V lookup: CDR1 ENHRY, CDR2 SYGVKD. V shed 3 bases and J 9 bases; nucleotides not matched to a gene: 11. The CDR3 region is CAISDLGLAGVRSEQFF. CDR3 nucleotides: TGTGCCATCAGTGACCTCGGACTAGCGGGAGTTCGGAGTGAGCAGTTCTTC.

J is TRBJ2-7 and V is TRBV5-1, with TRBD2 as a possible D gene (7 bases). The CDR3 contains 13 residues. Germline-derived CDR1 and CDR2 are SGHRS and YFSETQ. Trimming cost V 0 bases and J 5 bases, with 9 bases left between them. This CDR3 reads CASSLEGGNEQYF. The CDR3 DNA follows: TGCGCCAGCAGCTTGGAGGGGGGGAACGAGCAGTACTTC. Complete variable domain (other parts from reference TRBV5-1 and TRBJ2-7): KAGVTQTPRYLIKTRGQQVTLSCSPISGHRSVSWYQQTPGQGLQFLFEYFSETQRNKGNFPGRFSGRQFSNSRSEMNVSTLELGDSALYLCASSLEGGNEQYFGPGTRLTVT.

This clone was seen once. This chain uses TRBV3-1 (or the pseudogene TRBV3-2) with TRBJ1-3; no clear D. The CDR3 consists of 12 residues. Germline V gene data show CDR1 as LGHDT and CDR2 as YNNKEL (reference sequence). V lost 8 bases and J 0 bases, leaving 5 bases between the germline ends. The DNA for the CDR3 is TGTGCCAGCTCAAACTCTGGAAACACCATATATTTT. As protein: CASSNSGNTIYF.

The chain joins TRBV27 to TRBJ2-5; tentative D call: TRBD2 (6 bases). This CDR3 is 13 amino acids long. The germline V gene has CDR1 MNHEY and CDR2 SMNVEV (reference sequence). Trimming took 2 bases from V and 7 from J, leaving 11 bases between them. The CDR3 is CASSLGGAGTQYF. As DNA, the CDR3 is TGTGCCAGCAGTTTAGGAGGGGCCGGGACCCAGTACTTC.

This clone was seen only once. The gene calls are TRBV6-5 and TRBJ2-7; 10 bases fit TRBD1. Germline V gives CDR1 MNHEY, CDR2 SVGAGI. The CDR3 length is 14 residues. The V segment lost 4 bases and the J segment 7 bases; nucleotides outside the gene matches: 7. DNA for the CDR3: TGTGCCAGCAGTTCGGGACAGGGGCTACGGGAGCAGTACTTC. This codes for CASSSGQGLREQYF.

The rearrangement uses TRBV6-1 and TRBJ1-6; tentative D call: TRBD1 (5 bases). The germline V gene encodes CDR1 MNHNS and CDR2 SASEGT. This CDR3 is built from 15 residues. V dropped 2 bases and J dropped 8 bases, with 13 bases sitting between them. CDR3 residues: CASSEHWGDDSPLHF. The CDR3 DNA sequence: TGTGCCAGCAGTGAACACTGGGGGGACGATTCACCCCTCCACTTT.

The chain uses TRBV6-2 or TRBV6-3 and TRBJ2-7; TRBD1 is a possible D gene (6 bases). The CDR3 totals 13 residues. Trimming shortened V by 4 bases and J by 3 bases, and 10 bases separated the two germline ends. In germline, CDR1 is MNHEY, CDR2 SVGEGT. DNA of the CDR3: TGTGCCAGCAGTTGGGACACCGACTACGAGCAGTACTTC. Its translation is CASSWDTDYEQYF.

This CDR3 is CASSLGTGQPQHF. In nucleotides, the CDR3 is TGTGCCAGCAGCTTAGGTACGGGACAGCCCCAGCATTTT. J is TRBJ1-5 and V is TRBV13; no firm D call. Germline V gene sequence: CDR1 PRHDT, CDR2 FYEKMQ (reference sequence). V lost 0 bases to trimming and J lost 7 bases, with 7 bases between them. The CDR3 consists of 13 residues.

This sequence joins TRBV19 and TRBJ2-1; the match to TRBD1 covers 7 bases. V lost 7 bases, J lost 0 bases, and 6 bases stayed unmatched. The CDR3 contains 15 residues. Germline V gene data show CDR1 as LNHDA and CDR2 as SQIVND (reference sequence). This CDR3 is CASKLDRNSYNEQFF. In DNA form, the CDR3 reads TGTGCCAGTAAATTGGACAGGAACTCCTACAATGAGCAGTTCTTC.

J is TRBJ2-1 and V is TRBV9; a weak D match, TRBD2 (6 bases). Trimming took off 0 bases at V and 8 bases at J, with 24 bases between the two ends. The CDR3 covers 18 residues. CDR1 is SGDLS, CDR2 YYNGEE, per germline. The CDR3 coding sequence is TGTGCCAGCAGCGTAGATGGGCTGAGAAACGGAGGGGCGGATGAGCAGTTCTTC. Translation: CASSVDGLRNGGADEQFF.

The rearrangement joins TRBV6-2 or TRBV6-3 to TRBJ2-2, with D tentatively TRBD1 (6 bases). The germline V gene encodes CDR1 MNHEY and CDR2 SVGEGT. Between the trimmed V and J ends, which lost 2 bases and 5 bases, there was a span of 15 bases. This CDR3 has 16 residues. The CDR3 loop reads CASSYAGVGRTGELFF. The CDR3 DNA reads as TGTGCCAGCAGTTACGCAGGGGTAGGGCGAACCGGGGAGCTGTTTTTT.